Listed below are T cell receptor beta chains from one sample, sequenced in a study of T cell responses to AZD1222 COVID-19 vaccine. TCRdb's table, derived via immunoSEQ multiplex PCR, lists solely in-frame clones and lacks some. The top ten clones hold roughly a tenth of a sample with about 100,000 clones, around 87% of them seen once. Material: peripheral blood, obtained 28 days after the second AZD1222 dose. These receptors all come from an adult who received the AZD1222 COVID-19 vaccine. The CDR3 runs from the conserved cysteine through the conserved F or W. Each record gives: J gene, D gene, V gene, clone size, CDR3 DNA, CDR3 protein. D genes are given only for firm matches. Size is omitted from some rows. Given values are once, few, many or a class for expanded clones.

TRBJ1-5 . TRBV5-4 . TGTGCCAGCAGCATTCAGGGGAGCCAGCCCCAGCATTTT CASSIQGSQPQHF
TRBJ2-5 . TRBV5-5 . TGTGCCAGCAGCTCCGGACCGGGAGAGACCCAGTACTTC CASSSGPGETQYF
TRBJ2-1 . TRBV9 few TGTGCCAGCAGCGTAGTAGCCGCGGGGAATGAGCAGTTCTTC CASSVVAAGNEQFF
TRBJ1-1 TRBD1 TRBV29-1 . TGCAGCGTTCCACAGGGGGCAGGTATCTACACTGAAGCTTTCTTT CSVPQGAGIYTEAFF
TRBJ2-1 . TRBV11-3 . TGTGCCAGCAGTCGGGACTCGCCGTCGGATGAGCAGTTCTTC CASSRDSPSDEQFF
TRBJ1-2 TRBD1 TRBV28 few TGTGCCAGCCTCCGACAGGGGGATAACTATGGCTACACCTTC CASLRQGDNYGYTF
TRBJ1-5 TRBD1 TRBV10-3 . TGTGCCATCAGTATGGGACAGGGATTCAATCAGCCCCAGCATTTT CAISMGQGFNQPQHF
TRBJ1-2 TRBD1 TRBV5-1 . TGCGCCAGCAGCTTGGCCCACGGGACAGGGGGTCAGGGCTACACCTTC CASSLAHGTGGQGYTF
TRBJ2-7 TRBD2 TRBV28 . TGTGCCAGCAGTGATCTAGCGGGTGTCTCCTACGAGCAGTACTTC CASSDLAGVSYEQYF
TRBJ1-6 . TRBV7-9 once TGTGCCAGCAGACAGGGTGAGAATTCACCCCTCCACTTT CASRQGENSPLHF
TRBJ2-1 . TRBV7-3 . TGTGCCAGCAGCTCCGGGCACAGGGATCGGTTAAATGAGCAGTTCTTC CASSSGHRDRLNEQFF
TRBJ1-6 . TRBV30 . TGTGCCTGGAGGTTGGGCAGGGACAATTCACCCCTCCACTTT CAWRLGRDNSPLHF
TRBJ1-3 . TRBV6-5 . TGTGCCAGCAGTTCCCGGGCAGCTGGAAACACCATATATTTT CASSSRAAGNTIYF
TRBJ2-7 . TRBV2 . TGTGCCAGCAGTGAAGTCTTAGGGGGGGAGCAGTACTTC CASSEVLGGEQYF
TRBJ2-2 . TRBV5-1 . TGCGCCAGCAGAACTTCAGGGTTCACCGGGGAGCTGTTTTTT CASRTSGFTGELFF
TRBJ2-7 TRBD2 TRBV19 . TGTGCCAGTAGTATAGGCGGGAGTATCTCCGAGCAGTACTTC CASSIGGSISEQYF
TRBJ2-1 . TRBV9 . TGTGCCAGCAGCGGTCAGCCCTCCTACAATGAGCAGTTCTTC CASSGQPSYNEQFF
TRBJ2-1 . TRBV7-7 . TGTGCTAGCAGCGGCCCTCGGGGTAATGAGCAGTTCTTC CASSGPRGNEQFF
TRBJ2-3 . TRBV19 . TGTGCCAGTACTAGTCTCGGGACTCGGGGCACAGATACGCAGTATTTT CASTSLGTRGTDTQYF
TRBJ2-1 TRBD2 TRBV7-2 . TGTGCCAGCAGCTTAGCGCAGGATAGCGGGATCAATGAGCAGTTCTTC CASSLAQDSGINEQFF
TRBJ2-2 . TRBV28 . TGTGCCAGCACTCACGCAGGGCCGAACACCGGGGAGCTGTTTTTT CASTHAGPNTGELFF
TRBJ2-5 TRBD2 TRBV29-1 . TGCAGCGTTGGGCGGGAGAGTGAGACCCAGTACTTC CSVGRESETQYF
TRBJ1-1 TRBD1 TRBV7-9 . TGTGCCAGCAGCTACTCCCGCCGGGACAGGGGGCTTGAAGCTTTCTTT CASSYSRRDRGLEAFF
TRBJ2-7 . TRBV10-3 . TGTGCCATCAGTGAGAACGGGGCGAAGAACGAGCAGTACTTC CAISENGAKNEQYF
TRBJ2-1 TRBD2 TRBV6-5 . TGTGCCAGCAGTTACCCACCGGGACTAGGGGTCGATGAGCAGTTCTTC CASSYPPGLGVDEQFF
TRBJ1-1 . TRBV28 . TGTGCCAGCAGTCACCGGGACCTACTTGGAGCTTTCTTT CASSHRDLLGAFF
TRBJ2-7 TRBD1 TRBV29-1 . TGCAGCGTTGAAGCAGGGGGCTCCTACGAGCAGTACTTC CSVEAGGSYEQYF
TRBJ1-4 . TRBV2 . TGTGCCAGCAGCAGAGGGGGGCCCCTTGAAAAACTGTTTTTT CASSRGGPLEKLFF
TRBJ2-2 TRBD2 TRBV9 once TGTGCCAGCAGCGTAGAGGGACTAGCCTCCACCGGGGAGCTGTTTTTT CASSVEGLASTGELFF
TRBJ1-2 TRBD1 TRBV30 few TGTGCCTTTAGCCCAGGGGGAAGAATAAATAGCTACACCTTC CAFSPGGRINSYTF
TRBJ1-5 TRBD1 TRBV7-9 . TGTGCCAGCAGCCCTACAGGGGGCAATCAGCCCCAGCATTTT CASSPTGGNQPQHF
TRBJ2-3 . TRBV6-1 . TGTGCCAGCAGTGAACAGGGGACTAGCACAGATACGCAGTATTTT CASSEQGTSTDTQYF
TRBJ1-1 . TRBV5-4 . TGTGCCAGCACCCGTCCCAATCAGATGAACACTGAAGCTTTCTTT CASTRPNQMNTEAFF
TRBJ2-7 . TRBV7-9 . TGTGCCAGCAGCTTAGTAGCGAGTATGACGAAGCAGTACTTC CASSLVASMTKQYF
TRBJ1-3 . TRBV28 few TGTGCCAGCACCCTAGGGACGGTTAGCTCTGGAAACACCATATATTTT CASTLGTVSSGNTIYF
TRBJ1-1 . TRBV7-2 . TGTGCCAGCAGCTTAAAATGGAACACTGAAGCTTTCTTT CASSLKWNTEAFF
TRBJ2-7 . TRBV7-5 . TGTGCCAGAAGCTTAGTAGTCTGGGGCTACGAGCAGTACTTC CARSLVVWGYEQYF
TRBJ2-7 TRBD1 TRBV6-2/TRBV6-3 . TGTGCCAGCAGTTACCCGACAGGGCACTACGAGCAGTACTTC CASSYPTGHYEQYF
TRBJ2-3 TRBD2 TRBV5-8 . TGTGCCAGCAGCCAAGCAGCCACGGGACTACCAAGCACAGATACGCAGTATTTT CASSQAATGLPSTDTQYF
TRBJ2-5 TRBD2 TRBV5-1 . TGCGCCAGCAGCTTGGGACGTAGCGGGGGCTCCGGGGAGACCCAGTACTTC CASSLGRSGGSGETQYF
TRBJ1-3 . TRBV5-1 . TGCGCCAGCACCCGGACCGCTAGCTCTGGAAACACCATATATTTT CASTRTASSGNTIYF
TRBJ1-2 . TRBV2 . TGTGCCAACGACAGACCTAACTATGGCTACACCTTC CANDRPNYGYTF
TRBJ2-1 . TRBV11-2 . TGTGCCAGCAGCTTAGCTGGAGGGAACTACAATGAGCAGTTCTTC CASSLAGGNYNEQFF
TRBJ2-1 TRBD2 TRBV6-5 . TGTGCCAGCAATACAGCGGGAGGGCCTAGTAATGAGCAGTTCTTC CASNTAGGPSNEQFF
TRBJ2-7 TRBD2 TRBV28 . TGTGCCAGCAGTACACCCGGGACTAGTGTTTACGAGCAGTACTTC CASSTPGTSVYEQYF
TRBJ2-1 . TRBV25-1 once TGTGCCAGCAGTGGAGGCAATGAGCAGTTCTTC CASSGGNEQFF
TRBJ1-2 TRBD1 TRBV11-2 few TGTGCCAGCAGAACCCTGACAGGGAAATCGAGGGGCTACACCTTC CASRTLTGKSRGYTF
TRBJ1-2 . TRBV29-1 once TGCAGCGTTGAGGGCAGGGTCAATGGCTACACCTTC CSVEGRVNGYTF
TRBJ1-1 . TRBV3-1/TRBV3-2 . TGTGCCAGCAGCCAAGTGGGGGACACTGAAGCTTTCTTT CASSQVGDTEAFF
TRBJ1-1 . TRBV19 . TGTGCCAGTAGTATATTCCCCCGCGGGAGGGACACTGAAGCTTTCTTT CASSIFPRGRDTEAFF
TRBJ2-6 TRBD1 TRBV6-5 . TGTGCCAGCAGTTTGGGGACAGGGCCTGGGGCCAACGTCCTGACTTTC CASSLGTGPGANVLTF
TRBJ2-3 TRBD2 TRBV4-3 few TGCGCCAGCAGCCCGGGACTAGCGGTGCTGGGTACGCAGTATTTT CASSPGLAVLGTQYF